The T cell receptor beta chain under discussion was sequenced for a study of identifying expanded T cells in peripheral blood. Between the trimmed V and J ends, which lost 1 base and 0 bases, there was a span of 8 bases. The CDR3 is 15 amino acids. Germline loops: CDR1 MGHRA, CDR2 YSYEKL. During the collection period, no donor immune events like infections were recorded. Some clones are missing from TCRdb's copy, which holds only in-frame ones; the method was immunoSEQ multiplex PCR. The sample has around 60,000 clones, around 83% seen once; the top ten hold 19%. The chain is built from TRBV4-1 and TRBJ2-3, with D uncertain. Sequenced material: blood. The receptor comes from a person aged 18 to 69 in good health. The CDR3 protein is CASSQAGGSTDTQYF. The DNA of the CDR3 is TGCGCCAGCAGCCAAGCCGGCGGTAGCACAGATACGCAGTATTTT.